A selection of T cell receptor beta chains follows, all from one sample in a study of regulatory T cells in long-lasting Graves disease. TCRdb redid the calling of the multiplex PCR reads with MiXCR, one entry per CDR3 protein. The profile shows approximately 400,000 distinct CDR3 sequences, more than 12% of them singletons. These data were likewise used in another study, on T cells in Graves' hyperthyroidism and ophthalmopathy.

Sequencing was performed on peripheral blood mononuclear cells (PBMCs), taken at new diagnosis, from a patient treated with antithyroid drugs. These receptors originate from a woman aged 25 to 45 with Graves disease. The CDR3 runs from the conserved cysteine through the conserved F or W. The D gene is left open where the match is weak. Part of the rows lack a size; the others show once, few, many or a class for expanded clones.

J gene,clone size,D gene,V gene,CDR3 DNA,CDR3 protein
TRBJ1-4,many,.,TRBV30,TGTGCCTGGAGTGTACGCGGAACAAGAAATGAAAAACTGTTTTTT,CAWSVRGTRNEKLFF
TRBJ2-5,.,.,TRBV2,TGTGCCAGCAGTGAAGCGCATGAGACCCAGTACTTC,CASSEAHETQYF
TRBJ2-6,few,.,TRBV28,TGTGCCAGCAGTTCGTGGGTTGCTGGGGCCAACGTCCTGACTTTC,CASSSWVAGANVLTF
TRBJ2-7,many,.,TRBV27,TGTGCCAGCAGCGGACTCGACCGTAGCTCCTACGAGCAGTACTTC,CASSGLDRSSYEQYF
TRBJ2-5,many,TRBD1,TRBV7-2,TGTGCCAGCAGCTTGTGGGACAGGGGGCGGCTAGAGACCCAGTACTTC,CASSLWDRGRLETQYF
TRBJ2-5,many,.,TRBV20-1,TGCAGTGCCATCGCCACAGGACCTTACCAAGAGACCCAGTACTTC,CSAIATGPYQETQYF
TRBJ1-5,many,.,TRBV3-1,TGTGCCAGCAGCCACGAAGGGAAAAAGCCCCAGCATTTT,CASSHEGKKPQHF
TRBJ2-1,.,.,TRBV5-1,TGCGCCTGCAGCTTGTGGGCCCAACGATTAGACAGCTCCTACAATGAGCAGTTCTTC,CACSLWAQRLDSSYNEQFF
TRBJ2-3,many,.,TRBV13,TGTGCCAGCAGCTTAGCCACCTTTGCCGGAGATACGCAGTATTTT,CASSLATFAGDTQYF
TRBJ2-5,.,.,TRBV4-1,TGCGCCAGCAGCCAAGCCAAATCTACCACGGGCTCAGGGTGGACCCAGTACTTC,CASSQAKSTTGSGWTQYF
TRBJ2-7,.,TRBD2,TRBV5-1,TGCGCCAGCAGGCTGACTAGCGGGAGATCCTACGAGCAGTACTTC,CASRLTSGRSYEQYF
TRBJ1-4,.,TRBD1,TRBV6-1,TGTGCCAGCAGGAGTAGGACAGGAGTGGGAACTAATGAAAAACTGTTTTTT,CASRSRTGVGTNEKLFF
TRBJ2-5,once,.,TRBV6-1,TGTGCCAGCAGTCGACCTGGGGCAGGGCAAGAGACCCAGTACTTC,CASSRPGAGQETQYF
TRBJ2-3,.,TRBD2,TRBV19,TGTGCCAGTAGTGAACCCCAAGGACTAGGGAGCACAGATACGCAGTATTTT,CASSEPQGLGSTDTQYF
TRBJ2-3,many,TRBD2,TRBV20-1,TGCAGTGCACCCGCCCTAGCGGGAGTTTTAAGTAACACAGATACGCAGTATTTT,CSAPALAGVLSNTDTQYF
TRBJ1-2,few,TRBD1,TRBV7-9,TGTGCCAGCAATGGACAGGAACGCGGCTACACCTTC,CASNGQERGYTF
TRBJ2-2,.,TRBD1,TRBV24-1,TGTGCCACCAGTTGGGGACAGGGGGCCACCGGGGAGCTGTTTTTT,CATSWGQGATGELFF
TRBJ2-1,many,.,TRBV11-3,TGTGCCAGCAGCTTAGGAGGCGGGCGGGCGAATGAGCAGTTCTTC,CASSLGGGRANEQFF
TRBJ2-1,many,.,TRBV6-2/TRBV6-3,TGTGCCAGCAGTTATTCCCCCGACGCACCCTACAATGAGCAGTTCTTC,CASSYSPDAPYNEQFF
TRBJ1-5,many,.,TRBV2,TGTGCCAGCAGCCCCCTTCGGGTCAGCAATCAGCCCCAGCATTTT,CASSPLRVSNQPQHF
TRBJ2-7,many,.,TRBV11-2,TGTGCCAGCAGCTTAGTAGGTGCGGGATTTCAATACGAGCAGTACTTC,CASSLVGAGFQYEQYF
TRBJ2-5,many,TRBD2,TRBV5-1,TGCGCCAGCAGCTGGGGATCGGGACTAGCGGGCCAAGAGACCCAGTACTTC,CASSWGSGLAGQETQYF
TRBJ2-6,few,.,TRBV4-1,TGCGCCAGCAGCCAAGAACGCGGGGCTGGGGCCAACGTCCTGACTTTC,CASSQERGAGANVLTF
TRBJ1-1,many,.,TRBV24-1,TGTGCCACCAGTGATGCCCGGGCCAGGGTAACTGAAGCTTTCTTT,CATSDARARVTEAFF
TRBJ2-7,.,.,TRBV5-6,TGTGCCAGCAGCTTGGGACTAGGGTCTGGCGAGCAGTACTTC,CASSLGLGSGEQYF
TRBJ2-1,.,TRBD2,TRBV12-5,TGTGCTAGTGGTTTGACCCCCTCTAGCGGCCCCTACAATGAGCAGTTCTTC,CASGLTPSSGPYNEQFF
TRBJ2-2,.,TRBD2,TRBV7-9,TGTGCCAGCAGCGCACTAGCGGGAGTATCGACCGGGGAGCTGCTTTTT,CASSALAGVSTGELLF
TRBJ2-5,many,.,TRBV6-5,TGTGCCAGCAGTTACCCCACGGGAGTCTTGGAGACCCAGTACTTC,CASSYPTGVLETQYF
TRBJ1-1,many,.,TRBV27,TGTGCCAGCAGTTTCCCCCTCCTCGGTGGGCTCCAGGGGAGGGGGGTTGAGGACACTGAAGCTTTCTTT,CASSFPLLGGLQGRGVEDTEAFF
TRBJ2-7,.,TRBD2,TRBV5-6,TGTGCCAGCAGCCCTTGGGGACTAGACGAGCAGTACTTC,CASSPWGLDEQYF
TRBJ2-3,many,TRBD2,TRBV11-2,TGTGCCAGCAGCATCCTAGCGGGAGGAGATACGCAGTATTTT,CASSILAGGDTQYF
TRBJ2-1,many,.,TRBV20-1,TGCAGTGCTAGGCACTCCAACTCCTACAATGAGCAGTTCTTC,CSARHSNSYNEQFF
TRBJ1-5,.,.,TRBV5-5,TGTGCCAGCAGCTTTTCACCGGGAAATCAGCCCCAGCATTTT,CASSFSPGNQPQHF
TRBJ2-3,many,.,TRBV27,TGTGCCAGCAGTCGAACGAATGGGATCCCGATTGGGGTAGATACGCAGTATTTT,CASSRTNGIPIGVDTQYF
TRBJ1-4,.,.,TRBV20-1,TGCAGTGCTAGCCCTTGGGTGGCTAATGAAAAACTGTTTTTT,CSASPWVANEKLFF
TRBJ2-1,few,TRBD2,TRBV5-4,TGTGCCAGCAGCTTGGTAGCACTAGCGGGGCCAGTGGATGAGCAGTTCTTC,CASSLVALAGPVDEQFF
TRBJ2-7,many,TRBD2,TRBV7-2,TGTGCCAGCAGCTTAACGACTAGCGGGGGAGGGTCCTACGAGCAGTACTTC,CASSLTTSGGGSYEQYF
TRBJ2-1,few,.,TRBV2,TGTGCCACCTCAAGGGTGGGAGTGGGGAATGAGCAGTTCTTC,CATSRVGVGNEQFF
TRBJ2-3,many,.,TRBV28,TGTGCCAGCAGTTCCGGACCTCAACAGGATACGCAGTATTTT,CASSSGPQQDTQYF